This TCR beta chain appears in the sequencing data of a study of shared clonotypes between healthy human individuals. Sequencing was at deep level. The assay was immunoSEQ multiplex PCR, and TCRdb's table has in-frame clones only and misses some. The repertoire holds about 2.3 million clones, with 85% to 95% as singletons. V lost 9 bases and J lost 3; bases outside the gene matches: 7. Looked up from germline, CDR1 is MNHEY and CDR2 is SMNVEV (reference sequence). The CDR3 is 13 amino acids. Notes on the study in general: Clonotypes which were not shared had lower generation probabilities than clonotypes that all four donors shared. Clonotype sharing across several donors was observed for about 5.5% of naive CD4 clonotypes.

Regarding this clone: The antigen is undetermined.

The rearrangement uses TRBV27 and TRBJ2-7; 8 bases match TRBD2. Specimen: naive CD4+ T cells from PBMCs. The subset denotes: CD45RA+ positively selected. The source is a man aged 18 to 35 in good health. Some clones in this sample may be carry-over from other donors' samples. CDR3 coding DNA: TGTGCCAGTTCTACGGCGGGAGGCTACGAGCAGTACTTC. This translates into CASSTAGGYEQYF.